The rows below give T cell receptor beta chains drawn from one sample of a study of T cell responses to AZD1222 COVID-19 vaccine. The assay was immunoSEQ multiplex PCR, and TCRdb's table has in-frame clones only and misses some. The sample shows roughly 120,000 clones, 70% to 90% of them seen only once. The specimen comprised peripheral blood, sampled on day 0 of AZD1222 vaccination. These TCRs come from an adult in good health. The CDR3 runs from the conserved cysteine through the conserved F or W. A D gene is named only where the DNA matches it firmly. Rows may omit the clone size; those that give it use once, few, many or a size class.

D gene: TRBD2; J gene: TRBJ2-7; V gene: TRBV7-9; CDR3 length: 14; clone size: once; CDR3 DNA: TGTGCCAGCAGCTTCCTAGCGGGGGGCCAAGAGCAGTACTTC; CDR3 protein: CASSFLAGGQEQYF
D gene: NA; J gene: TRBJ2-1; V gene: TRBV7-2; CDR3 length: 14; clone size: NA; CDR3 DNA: TGTGCCAGCAGCTTAATTTTAGGGGACAATGAGCAGTTCTTC; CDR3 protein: CASSLILGDNEQFF
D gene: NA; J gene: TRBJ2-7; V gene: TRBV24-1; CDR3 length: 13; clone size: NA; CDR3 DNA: TGTGCCACCAGTGCTAGGGAGAGATACGAGCAGTACTTC; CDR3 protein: CATSARERYEQYF
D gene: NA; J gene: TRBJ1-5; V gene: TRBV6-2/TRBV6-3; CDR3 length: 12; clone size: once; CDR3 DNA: TGTGCCAGCAGTCTTAGGGACCAGCCCCAGCATTTT; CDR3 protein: CASSLRDQPQHF
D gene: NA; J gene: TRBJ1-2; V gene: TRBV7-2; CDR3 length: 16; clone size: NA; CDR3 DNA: TGTGCCAGCAGCTCTGGTATGGGTGGCAGGGGAGTAGGCTACACCTTC; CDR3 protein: CASSSGMGGRGVGYTF
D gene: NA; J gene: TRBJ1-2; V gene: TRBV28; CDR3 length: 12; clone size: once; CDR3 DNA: TGTGCCAGCAGCCTACGGAACTATGGCTACACCTTC; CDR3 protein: CASSLRNYGYTF
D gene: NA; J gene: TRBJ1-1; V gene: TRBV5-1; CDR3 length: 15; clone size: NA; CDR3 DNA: TGCGCCAGCAGTTCTGAACCCGACGGATCCACTGAAGCTTTCTTT; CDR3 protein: CASSSEPDGSTEAFF
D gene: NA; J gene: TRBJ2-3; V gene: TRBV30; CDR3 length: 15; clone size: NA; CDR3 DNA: TGTGCCTGGAGTTACCGAGGGTCGGGGGCAGATACGCAGTATTTT; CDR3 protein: CAWSYRGSGADTQYF
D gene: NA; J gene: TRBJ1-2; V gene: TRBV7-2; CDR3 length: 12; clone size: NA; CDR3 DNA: TGTGCCAGCAGCTTACAGGGATATGGCTACACCTTC; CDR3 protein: CASSLQGYGYTF
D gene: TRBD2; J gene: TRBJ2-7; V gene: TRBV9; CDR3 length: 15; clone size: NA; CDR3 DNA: TGTGCCAGCAGCCCCGGGACTAGCGGCTCCTACGAGCAGTACTTC; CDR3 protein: CASSPGTSGSYEQYF
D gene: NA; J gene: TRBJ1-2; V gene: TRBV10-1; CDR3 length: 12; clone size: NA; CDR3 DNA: TGCGCCAGCAGTCGAGACAGATATGGCTACACCTTC; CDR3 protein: CASSRDRYGYTF
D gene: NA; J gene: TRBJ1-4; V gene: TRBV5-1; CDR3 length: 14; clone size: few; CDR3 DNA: TGCGCCAGCAGCTCAATGGGCCAAAATGAAAAACTGTTTTTT; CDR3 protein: CASSSMGQNEKLFF
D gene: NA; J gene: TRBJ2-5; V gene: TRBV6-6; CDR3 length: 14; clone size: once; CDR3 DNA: TGTGCCAGCAGTCACGGGGGAGACAAAGAGACCCAGTACTTC; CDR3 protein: CASSHGGDKETQYF
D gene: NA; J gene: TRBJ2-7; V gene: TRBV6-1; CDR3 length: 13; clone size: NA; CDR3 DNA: TGTGCCAGCAGTTCCCCGCCCCCAGGCGAGCAGTACTTC; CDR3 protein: CASSSPPPGEQYF
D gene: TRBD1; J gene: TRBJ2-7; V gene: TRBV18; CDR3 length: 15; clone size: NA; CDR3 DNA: TGTGCCAGCTCACCAAGAGGGACAGGGGCATCCGAGCAGTACTTC; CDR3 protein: CASSPRGTGASEQYF
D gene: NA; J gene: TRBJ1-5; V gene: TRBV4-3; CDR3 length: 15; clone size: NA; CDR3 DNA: TGCGCCAGCAGCCAAGATAATTTGGACAATCAGCCCCAGCATTTT; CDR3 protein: CASSQDNLDNQPQHF
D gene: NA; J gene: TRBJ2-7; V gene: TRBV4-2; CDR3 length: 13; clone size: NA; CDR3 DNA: TGTGCCAGCAGCCAAGTACTTCAATACGAGCAGTACTTC; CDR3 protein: CASSQVLQYEQYF
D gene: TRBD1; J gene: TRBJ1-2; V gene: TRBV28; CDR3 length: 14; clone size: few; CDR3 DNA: TGTGCCAGCAGCGCGGGACAGGGGACAGGGGGCTACACCTTC; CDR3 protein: CASSAGQGTGGYTF
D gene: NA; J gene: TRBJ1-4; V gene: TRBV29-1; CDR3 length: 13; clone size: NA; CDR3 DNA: TGCAGCGGTGCGTATTTAGGTACTGAAAAACTGTTTTTT; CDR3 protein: CSGAYLGTEKLFF
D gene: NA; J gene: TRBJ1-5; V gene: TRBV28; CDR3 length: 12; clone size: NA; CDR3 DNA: TGTGCGAGTTACAGTTCGGATCAGCCCCAGCATTTT; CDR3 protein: CASYSSDQPQHF
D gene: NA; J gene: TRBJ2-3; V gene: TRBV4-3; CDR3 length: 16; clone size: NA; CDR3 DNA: TGCGCCAGCAGCCAAGATGGGGGGGCCCTCACAGATACGCAGTATTTT; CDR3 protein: CASSQDGGALTDTQYF
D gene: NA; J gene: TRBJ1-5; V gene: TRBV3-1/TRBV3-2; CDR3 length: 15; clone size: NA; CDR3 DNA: TGTGCCAGCAGCCAAGATACCACTAGCAATCAGCCCCAGCATTTT; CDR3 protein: CASSQDTTSNQPQHF
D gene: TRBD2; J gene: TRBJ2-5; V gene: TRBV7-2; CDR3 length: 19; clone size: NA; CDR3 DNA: TGTGCCAGCAGCTTAGTTGCCCACCTGGGGACGGGGGGGCGCGGGACCCAGTACTTC; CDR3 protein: CASSLVAHLGTGGRGTQYF
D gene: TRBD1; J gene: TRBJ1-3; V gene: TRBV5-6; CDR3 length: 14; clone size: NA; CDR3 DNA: TGTGCCAGCAGCTTGGAAGACAGGGAGAACACCATATATTTT; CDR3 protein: CASSLEDRENTIYF
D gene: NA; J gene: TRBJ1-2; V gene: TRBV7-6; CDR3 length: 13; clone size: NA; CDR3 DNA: TGTGCCAGCAGCCCAGGGGAAAACTATGGCTACACCTTC; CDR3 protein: CASSPGENYGYTF
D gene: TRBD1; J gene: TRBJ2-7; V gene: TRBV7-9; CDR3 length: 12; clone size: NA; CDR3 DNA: TGTGCCAGCAGCCAGGGGGACGGACGGGAGTACTTC; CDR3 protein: CASSQGDGREYF
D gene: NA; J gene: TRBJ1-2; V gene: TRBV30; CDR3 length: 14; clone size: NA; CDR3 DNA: TGTGCCTGGAGAGGGACGGGCAGGGCCTATGGCTACACCTTC; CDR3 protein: CAWRGTGRAYGYTF
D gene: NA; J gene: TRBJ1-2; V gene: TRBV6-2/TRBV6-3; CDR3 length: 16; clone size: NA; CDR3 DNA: TGTGCCAGCAGTTACCTCCCCCCTTCAGGCGCGGATGGCTACACCTTC; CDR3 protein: CASSYLPPSGADGYTF
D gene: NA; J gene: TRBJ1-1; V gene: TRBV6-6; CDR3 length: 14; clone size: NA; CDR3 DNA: TGTGCCAGCAGTTCTCAGGGTTTTGGCACTGAAGCTTTCTTT; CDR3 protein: CASSSQGFGTEAFF
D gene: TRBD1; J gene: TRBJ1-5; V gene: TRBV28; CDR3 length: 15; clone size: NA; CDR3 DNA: TGTGCCAGCAGTCCATTGGACAGGGTCAATCAGCCCCAGCATTTT; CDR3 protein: CASSPLDRVNQPQHF
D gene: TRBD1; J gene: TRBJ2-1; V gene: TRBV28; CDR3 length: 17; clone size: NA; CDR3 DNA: TGTGCCAGCAGTTTATGGGACCGGGACAGGGGAAACCATGAGCAGTTCTTC; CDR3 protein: CASSLWDRDRGNHEQFF
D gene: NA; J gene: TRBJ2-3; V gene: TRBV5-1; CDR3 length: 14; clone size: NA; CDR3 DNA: TGCGCCAGCAGCATGCGTAGCGGCACAGATACGCAGTATTTT; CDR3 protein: CASSMRSGTDTQYF
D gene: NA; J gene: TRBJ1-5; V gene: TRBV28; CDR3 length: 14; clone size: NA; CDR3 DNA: TGTGCCAGCTTGAGTGAGGGAGGGCGACAGCCCCAGCATTTT; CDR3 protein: CASLSEGGRQPQHF
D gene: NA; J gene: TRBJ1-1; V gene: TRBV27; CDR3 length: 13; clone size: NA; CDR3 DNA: TGTGCCAGCAAAACAGGACTGAACACTGAAGCTTTCTTT; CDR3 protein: CASKTGLNTEAFF
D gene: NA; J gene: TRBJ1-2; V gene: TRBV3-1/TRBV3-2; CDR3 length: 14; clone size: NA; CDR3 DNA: TGTGCCAGCAGCCAAGATATAAGTTCCACCGGCTACACCTTC; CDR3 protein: CASSQDISSTGYTF
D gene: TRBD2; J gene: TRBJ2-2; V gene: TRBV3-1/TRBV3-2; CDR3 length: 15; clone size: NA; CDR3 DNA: TGTGCCAGCAGCCAAGGCTCAGCGGGAACCGGGGAGCTGTTTTTT; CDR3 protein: CASSQGSAGTGELFF
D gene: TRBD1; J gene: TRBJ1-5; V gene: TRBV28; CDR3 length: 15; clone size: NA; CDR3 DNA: TGTGCCAGCAGTTTATTTGGCAGGGGGTATCAGCCCCAGCATTTT; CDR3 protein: CASSLFGRGYQPQHF
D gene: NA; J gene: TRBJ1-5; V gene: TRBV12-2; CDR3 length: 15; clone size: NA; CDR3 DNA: TGTGCAAGTCGGGGGAGTCCTCGGGGCAATCAGCCCCAGCATTTT; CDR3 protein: CASRGSPRGNQPQHF
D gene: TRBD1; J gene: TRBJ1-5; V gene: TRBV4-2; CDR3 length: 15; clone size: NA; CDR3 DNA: TGTGCCAGCAGCCAGTTAGGACAGGACAATCAGCCCCAGCATTTT; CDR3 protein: CASSQLGQDNQPQHF
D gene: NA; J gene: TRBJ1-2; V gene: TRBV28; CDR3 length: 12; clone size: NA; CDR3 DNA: TGTGCCAGCACCAATTCCTTCTATGGCTACACCTTC; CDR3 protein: CASTNSFYGYTF
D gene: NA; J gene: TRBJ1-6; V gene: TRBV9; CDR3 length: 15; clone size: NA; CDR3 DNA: TGTGCCAGCAGCGTAGATGGGAGGGAATTCTCACCCCTCCACTTT; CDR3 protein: CASSVDGREFSPLHF
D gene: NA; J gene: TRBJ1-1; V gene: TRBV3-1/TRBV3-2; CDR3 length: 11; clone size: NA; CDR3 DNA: TGTGCCAGCAGCCAGAACGCTGAAGCTTTCTTT; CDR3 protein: CASSQNAEAFF
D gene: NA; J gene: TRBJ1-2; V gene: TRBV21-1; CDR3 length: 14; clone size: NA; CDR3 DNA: TGTGCCAGCAGCCAGGACAGCACTTACTATGGCTACACCTTC; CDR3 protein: CASSQDSTYYGYTF
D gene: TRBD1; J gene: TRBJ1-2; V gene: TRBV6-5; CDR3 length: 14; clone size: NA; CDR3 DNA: TGTGCCAGCAGCCTTACAGGGGGCCTAAGTGGCTACACCTTC; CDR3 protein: CASSLTGGLSGYTF